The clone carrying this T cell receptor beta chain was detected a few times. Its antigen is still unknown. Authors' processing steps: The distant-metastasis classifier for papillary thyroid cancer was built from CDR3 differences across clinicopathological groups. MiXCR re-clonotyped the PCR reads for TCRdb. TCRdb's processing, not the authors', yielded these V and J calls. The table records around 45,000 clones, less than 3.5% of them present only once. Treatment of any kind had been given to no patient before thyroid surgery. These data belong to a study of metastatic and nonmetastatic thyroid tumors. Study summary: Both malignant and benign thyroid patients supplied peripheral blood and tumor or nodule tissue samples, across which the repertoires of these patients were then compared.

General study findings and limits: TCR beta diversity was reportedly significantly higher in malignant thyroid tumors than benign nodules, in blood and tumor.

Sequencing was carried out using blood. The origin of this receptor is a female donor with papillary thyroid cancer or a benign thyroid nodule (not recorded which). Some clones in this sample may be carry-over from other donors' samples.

The DNA of the CDR3 is TGTGCCATCGGCCTACAGGACCAATACGAGCAGTACTTC. This translates into CAIGLQDQYEQYF. V and J are TRBV6-1 and TRBJ2-7; D is perhaps TRBD1 (5 bases). Germline lookup yields CDR1 MNHNS and CDR2 SASEGT. With 10 bases removed from V and 4 bases from J, the gap between germline ends came to 17 bases. This CDR3 spans 13 amino acids.